This T cell receptor beta chain was profiled in a study of technical replicates of blood from a few donors. With 4 bases removed from V and 0 bases from J, the gap between germline ends came to 8 bases. In germline, CDR1 is SEHNR, CDR2 FQNEAQ (reference sequence). The CDR3 has 14 amino acids. The method was immunoSEQ multiplex PCR; TCRdb's version includes in-frame clones alone and lacks a portion of them. In the table there are some 71,000 clones, 97% of which are singletons. This clonotype originated in a human donor in good health. The sequencing input was T cells isolated from PBMCs. The chain joins TRBV7-9 to TRBJ2-3; unclear D gene. The CDR3 loop is CASSSGASTDTQYF. The DNA for the CDR3 is TGTGCCAGCAGCTCTGGAGCTAGCACAGATACGCAGTATTTT. Full variable domain (outside the CDR3, taken from reference TRBV7-9 and TRBJ2-3): DTGVSQNPRHKITKRGQNVTFRCDPISEHNRLYWYRQTLGQGPEFLTYFQNEAQLEKSRLLSDRFSAERPKGSFSTLEIQRTEQGDSAMYLCASSSGASTDTQYFGPGTRLTVL.